This T cell receptor beta chain was retrieved from a study of blood T cell repertoires in COVID-19. Study information: The United States, Italy and Spain were the sources of the acute and convalescent COVID-19 samples. T cells, B-cell-depleted T cells, or PBMCs supplied cDNA or gDNA.

Under the authors' procedure: It was from reference gene primer amplification that nucleated cell counts were estimated. The protocol was immunoSEQ multiplex PCR, while the TCRdb copy is restricted to in-frame clones and leaves out a portion. V, J and clone size were drawn from that table, and D and trimming were deduced from the DNA. The top ten clones hold around 4.2% of a sample with around 270,000 clones, roughly 80% of them seen once. V dropped 8 bases and J dropped 9 bases, with 17 bases sitting between them. The CDR3 runs 13 residues. Germline V CDR1 and CDR2: SGHVS, FQNEAQ. The receptor was derived from a man in his sixties with acute or convalescent COVID-19. The specimen sequenced was peripheral blood. The V call is TRBV7-8, the J call TRBJ1-5; D is possibly TRBD1 (6 bases). DNA for the CDR3: TGTGCCAGCGGGGGCCCGGGGTTTGGGCCCCAGCATTTT. Translated, it gives CASGGPGFGPQHF.